These 12 T cell receptor beta chains share one sample of origin, sequenced in a study of cytotoxic CD8 clonotypes in ibrutinib-treated CLL. This table comes from immunoSEQ multiplex PCR, and its TCRdb copy is limited to in-frame clones, with some not included. The table lists approximately 23,000 clones, approximately 72% of them singletons, with roughly 7.6% in the top ten. Sample: PBMCs, taken before ibrutinib treatment. These receptors all come from a human donor with chronic lymphocytic leukemia.

CDR3 region: CAWSRDWGNQPQHF. Written as DNA, the CDR3 is TGTGCCTGGAGCCGGGACTGGGGAAATCAGCCCCAGCATTTT. The gene calls are TRBV30 and TRBJ1-5; D is possibly TRBD1 (5 bases). The CDR3 extends over 14 amino acids. The germline CDR1 and CDR2 sequences are GTSNPN and SVGIG (reference sequence). The V and J ends lost 3 bases and 4 bases respectively, with 13 bases between them.

The CDR3 loop reads CASSPSQTNYGYTF. The CDR3 bases are TGTGCCAGCTCACCAAGCCAGACCAACTATGGCTACACCTTC. The chain couples TRBV18 to TRBJ1-2, with D uncertain. The ends were cut back, 2 bases at V and 2 bases at J, with 9 bases in the middle. Germline V CDR1 and CDR2: KGHSH, LQKENI. The CDR3 extends over 14 amino acids.

This clone has a single count. The rearrangement links TRBV18 to TRBJ2-1; D is perhaps TRBD2 (6 bases). There are 14 residues in the CDR3. Trimming stripped 5 bases from V and 2 bases from J, with 10 bases between. Germline V gives CDR1 KGHSH, CDR2 LQKENI. CDR3 residues: CASSGGAAYNEQFF. CDR3 DNA sequence: TGTGCCAGCTCAGGAGGGGCAGCCTACAATGAGCAGTTCTTC.

The chain couples TRBV4-1 to TRBJ1-2, with 7 bases that match TRBD1. The CDR3 spans 14 residues. From germline, CDR1 is MGHRA and CDR2 YSYEKL. V lost 1 base and J lost 8; bases outside the gene matches: 7. CDR3 nucleotides: TGCGCCAGCAGCCAAGGGGACAGCATAGGGGGCTACACCTTC. This gives the protein CASSQGDSIGGYTF.

In DNA, the CDR3 is TGTGCCAGCAGGCGGCAGGGGGGTCGAGAAAAACTGTTTTTT. Translation gives CASRRQGGREKLFF. The chain links TRBV6-5 to TRBJ1-4; 7 bases match TRBD1. The CDR3 loop spans 14 amino acids. V shed 6 bases and J 8 bases; nucleotides not matched to a gene: 9. The germline gives CDR1 MNHEY, CDR2 SVGAGI.

This clone showed up just a few times. The chain employs TRBV5-1 and TRBJ2-7; 9 bases agree with TRBD2. V lost 3 bases to trimming and J lost 1 base; unmatched junction nucleotides: 5. This CDR3 comprises 15 residues. Germline-derived CDR1 and CDR2 are SGHRS and YFSETQ. CDR3 DNA sequence: TGCGCCAGCAGCTCGGAGGGACTAGCTTCCTACGAGCAGTACTTC. Translated: CASSSEGLASYEQYF.

This chain's CDR3 is CATSREVRGTNEKLFF. The CDR3 nucleotides are TGTGCCACCAGCAGAGAAGTGCGGGGGACTAATGAAAAACTGTTTTTT. V is TRBV15 and J is TRBJ1-4, with D perhaps TRBD1 (5 bases). This CDR3 comprises 16 residues. CDR1 is LNHNV and CDR2 is YYDKDF in the germline V gene (reference sequence). Trimming left V 0 bases short and J 2 bases short, with 10 bases between.

This chain joins TRBV4-2 and TRBJ2-5; TRBD1 agrees at 9 bases. Germline CDR1 LGHNA, CDR2 YNFKEQ. This CDR3 comprises 15 residues. The V segment lost 4 bases and the J segment 2 bases; nucleotides outside the gene matches: 5. CDR3 loop: CASSLQGAWQETQYF. Here the CDR3 DNA reads TGTGCCAGCAGCCTACAGGGGGCTTGGCAAGAGACCCAGTACTTC.

The chain couples TRBV28 to TRBJ2-7; 7 bases are a match to TRBD1. Germline V gives CDR1 MDHEN, CDR2 SYDVKM. This CDR3 comprises 15 residues. The junction had 12 bases not matched to a gene; V was cut back by 6 bases and J by 4 bases. The CDR3 DNA reads TGTGCCAGCAGCTCTCCGGGACAGAATTATTACGAGCAGTACTTC. This encodes CASSSPGQNYYEQYF.

The chain uses TRBV6-5 and TRBJ2-2, with 7 bases identical to TRBD2. V lost 8 bases, J lost 2 bases, and 5 bases stayed unmatched. CDR1 and CDR2 (germline): MNHEY, SVGAGI. This CDR3 spans 14 amino acids. The CDR3 loop is CASSTSANTGELFF. In nucleotides, the CDR3 is TGTGCCAGCTCTACTAGCGCAAACACCGGGGAGCTGTTTTTT.

The J gene is TRBJ2-1, the V gene TRBV13; possibly TRBD2 for D (5 bases). Germline CDR1 reads PRHDT; CDR2 reads FYEKMQ (reference sequence). V lost 5 bases to trimming and J lost 0 bases, with 11 bases between them. The CDR3 totals 15 residues. The CDR3 reads CASSPRLNSYNEQFF. CDR3 nucleotides: TGTGCCAGCAGCCCAAGACTAAACTCCTACAATGAGCAGTTCTTC.

The CDR3 nucleotides are TGTGCCAGCAGTGAACGGCCCCCCGGGCAGTACGAGCAGTACTTC. Translated: CASSERPPGQYEQYF. The genes are TRBV2 and TRBJ2-7, with D hard to call. From germline, CDR1 is SNHLY and CDR2 FYNNEI. V was pared by 2 bases and J by 4 bases, with 15 bases between. The CDR3 extends over 15 amino acids.